Each of the 2 T cell receptor beta chains below was sequenced from the same sample in a study of human T cells and chemical hapten exposure. Time point given: healthy volunteer bleed at 6 weeks. Researchers extracted total RNA from unfractionated whole blood. TCRdb re-derived calls from the RACE reads in MiXCR, one entry per CDR3 protein. This table has around 65,000 distinct CDR3 sequences, about 6.5% appearing once. Source material: whole blood. These receptors were obtained from a female donor in good health. Some clones in this sample may be carry-over from other donors' samples.

This clonotype was counted ten times or more. The chain is built from TRBV7-8 and TRBJ1-5; no firm D call. V lost 0 bases and J 5 bases, leaving 14 bases between the germline ends. The CDR3 is made up of 16 amino acids. Per the germline V gene, CDR1 is SGHVS and CDR2 is FQNEAQ. The DNA for the CDR3 is TGTGCCAGCAGCTTAGCGCTTTGGGCCGACGATCAGCCCCAGCATTTT. This codes for CASSLALWADDQPQHF.

The chain carries TRBV15 and TRBJ2-3; D is uncertain. V was cut by 1 base and J by 0 bases, with 5 bases left in between. The germline V gene encodes CDR1 LNHNV and CDR2 YYDKDF (reference sequence). This CDR3 is 14 amino acids long. For the CDR3, the DNA is TGTGCCACCAGCAGAGTTGCTAGCACAGATACGCAGTATTTT. As protein: CATSRVASTDTQYF.